This T cell receptor beta chain was identified in a study of CD8 T cells in ankylosing spondylitis. Findings and caveats of the study: Seemingly characteristic of ankylosing spondylitis blood was a TCR beta motif consisting of about 8 highly homologous variants. Reports say disease-linked clones showed up significantly more in matched ankylosing spondylitis synovial fluid. CD8+ cells made up the disease-linked clones, which were relatively rare in peripheral blood.

In regard to this clonotype: The antigen is undetermined.

The V end lost 4 bases, the J end lost 2 bases, and 11 bases lay between the germline ends. In germline, CDR1 is LGHDT, CDR2 YNNKEL (reference sequence). The CDR3 totals 14 residues. For TCR beta, libraries came from quantitative 5'-RACE with molecular barcodes. Using its own MiXCR run on the 5' RACE reads, TCRdb lists one record per CDR3 protein. The table has 650,000 to 800,000 distinct CDR3 sequences, 15% to 20% seen once. This TCR derives from a male donor with ankylosing spondylitis. The V call is TRBV3-1, the J call TRBJ2-5; D perhaps matches TRBD1 (6 bases). Sequenced material: blood, either unsorted or a sorted T cell fraction (not recorded which). CDR3 loop: CASSLLDSQETQYF. CDR3 sequence (DNA): TGTGCCAGCAGCCTTCTGGACAGTCAAGAGACCCAGTACTTC.